This record covers a single T cell receptor (beta chain). Its antigen target is currently unknown. It has no much larger one-base neighbor in the sample; base qualities were not kept. From the cysteine up to the phenylalanine, the CDR3 has a length of 16 residues. Kept here is only the CDR3 DNA, which spans 48 bases and is read in frame from base 1. CDR1 and CDR2 are read off the germline V gene as SGHTA and FQGNSA. V loses 5 bases, J loses 7 bases, and the germline ends lie 20 bases apart. For sequencing of the TCRbeta CDR3 region, genomic DNA was extracted from the sorted cells. The immunoSEQ Assay was used for sequencing of TCRbeta CDR3 regions. TCRdb obtained this table from immuneACCESS and retained in-frame rearrangements with V and J assigned. These tables miss some clones; where compared with another copy, unresolved V genes account for less than half of the shortfall, and the remainder is unexplained. The sample table contains around 43,000 clones; only one count was recorded for roughly 86% of them. The ten largest clones take up about 12% of the sample.

Patients with autoimmune disease history or receiving systemic immunosuppression were excluded from the trial. Peripheral blood for TCR sequencing was collected from all dose cohorts at baseline, on cycle 4 day 1, and on cycle 7 day 1. Samples came from an open-label, multicenter, first-in-human phase I dose-escalation trial of ivuxolimab. Adults with locally advanced or metastatic melanoma, renal cell carcinoma, hepatocellular carcinoma or head and neck squamous cell carcinoma were enrolled in the trial. Before TCR sequencing, CD4+ T cells and CD8+ T cells from peripheral blood were sorted into separate populations. This entry comes from a study of OX40 agonist ivuxolimab in advanced cancers. About the full investigation: Ivuxolimab, which targeted the costimulatory receptor OX40 (CD134), was an agonistic, fully human IgG2 monoclonal antibody. Partial responses were achieved by three dose-escalation patients, of whom one had hepatocellular carcinoma and two had cutaneous melanoma. Patients were allowed to have had prior anti-PD-1, anti-PD-L1 or anti-CTLA-4 therapy, and roughly 40% of the dose-escalation patients had previously received checkpoint inhibitors. A male proportion of under 85% and a mean age of roughly 55 years, ranging from roughly 23 to 85, were recorded for the dose-escalation cohort. The paper reports the monotherapy dose-escalation portion (N of about 50 patients) of the phase I ivuxolimab trial. Intravenous ivuxolimab was administered to patients every 2 weeks at six dose levels: 0.01, 0.1, 0.3, 1.5, 3 and 10 mg/kg. Of the roughly 54 patients in dose escalation, some 19 had hepatocellular carcinoma, about 15 had melanoma, 9 had renal cell carcinoma and 9 had head and neck cancer. The point of sequencing TCRbeta in the periphery was to test whether ivuxolimab changed TCR sequence diversity and drove clonal T-cell expansion. What the research found in general, with its limitations: The antigen specificity of the clonally expanded peripheral T cells was not determined. Low levels of normalized T-cell clonal expansion were also seen in some nonresponding patients. Clonal expansion of both CD4+ and CD8+ blood T cells was observed from baseline to week 6 at doses 0.1 to 3.0 mg/kg. In the 0.1-3.0 mg/kg groups, partial responders were among the patients with the lowest normalized peripheral clonal expansion, particularly in CD8+ T cells. After ivuxolimab, CD8+ T cells had more expanded clones than CD4+ T cells on average.

The sample here was CD4+ or CD8+ T cells sorted from blood, taken in a trial of the OX40 agonist ivuxolimab. The chain is encoded by TRBV7-2 joined to TRBJ1-4, with the D gene too uncertain to name. The TCR comes from an adult with an advanced solid tumor such as melanoma, head and neck, liver or kidney cancer. Read as DNA, the sequence is TGTGCCAGCAGCCCCTCGACCTCGGAGCCTTTTGAAAAACTGTTTTTT. Its protein reads: CASSPSTSEPFEKLFF.